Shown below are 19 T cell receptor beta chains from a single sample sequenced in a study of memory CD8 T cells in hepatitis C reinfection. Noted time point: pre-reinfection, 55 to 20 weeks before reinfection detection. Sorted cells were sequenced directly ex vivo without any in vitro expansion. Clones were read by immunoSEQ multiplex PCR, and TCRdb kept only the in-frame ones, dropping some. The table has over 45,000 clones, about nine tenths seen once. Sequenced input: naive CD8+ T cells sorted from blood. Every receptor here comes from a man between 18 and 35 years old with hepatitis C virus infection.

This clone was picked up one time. The CDR3: CASSLLGGSQHF. The CDR3 DNA follows: TGTGCCAGCAGCTTGTTGGGGGGGTCCCAGCATTTT. The chain couples TRBV5-6 to TRBJ1-5, with a tentative D call TRBD1 (5 bases). The length of the CDR3 is 12 residues. CDR1 and CDR2 from the germline V gene are SGHDT and YYEEEE. Deletions cut 1 base from V and 11 bases from J, with 10 bases between.

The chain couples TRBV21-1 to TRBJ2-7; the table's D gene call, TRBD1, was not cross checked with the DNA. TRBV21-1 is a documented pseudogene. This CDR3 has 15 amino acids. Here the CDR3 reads CASSQEGTEEYEQYV. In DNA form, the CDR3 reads TGTGCCAGCAGCCAAGAGGGGACAGAGGAATACGAGCAGTACGTC.

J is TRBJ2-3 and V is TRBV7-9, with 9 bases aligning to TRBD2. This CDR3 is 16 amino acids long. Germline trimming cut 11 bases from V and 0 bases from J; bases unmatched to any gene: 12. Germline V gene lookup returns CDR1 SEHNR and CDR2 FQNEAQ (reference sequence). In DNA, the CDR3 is TGTGCCGGGGGTCTAGCGGGGACTACTAGCACAGATACGCAGTATTTT. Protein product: CAGGLAGTTSTDTQYF.

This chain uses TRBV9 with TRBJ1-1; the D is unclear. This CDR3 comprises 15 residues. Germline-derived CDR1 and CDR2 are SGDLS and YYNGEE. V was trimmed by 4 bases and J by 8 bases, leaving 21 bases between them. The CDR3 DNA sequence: TGTGCCAGCAGCCCCCCCCCTGGCCAGCGGTCAGAAGCTTTCTTT. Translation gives CASSPPPGQRSEAFF.

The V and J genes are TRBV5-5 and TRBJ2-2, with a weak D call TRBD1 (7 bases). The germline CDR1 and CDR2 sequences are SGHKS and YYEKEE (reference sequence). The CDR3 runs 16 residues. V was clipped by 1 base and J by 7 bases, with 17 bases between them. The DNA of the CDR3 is TGTGCCAGCAGCTTGTGGGCAGGGGGAGGCGGCGGGGAGCTGTTTTTT. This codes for CASSLWAGGGGGELFF.

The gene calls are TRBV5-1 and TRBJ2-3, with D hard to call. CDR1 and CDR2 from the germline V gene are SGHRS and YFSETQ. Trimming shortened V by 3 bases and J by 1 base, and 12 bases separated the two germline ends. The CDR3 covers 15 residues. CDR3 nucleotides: TGCGCCAGCAGCTCCGGATACCGGGGCACAGATACGCAGTATTTT. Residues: CASSSGYRGTDTQYF.

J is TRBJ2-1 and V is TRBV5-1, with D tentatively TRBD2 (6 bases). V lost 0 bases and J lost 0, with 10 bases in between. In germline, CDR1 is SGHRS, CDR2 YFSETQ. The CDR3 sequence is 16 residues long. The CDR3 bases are TGCGCCAGCAGCTTGGGGCTAGCGCTCTCCTACAATGAGCAGTTCTTC. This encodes CASSLGLALSYNEQFF.

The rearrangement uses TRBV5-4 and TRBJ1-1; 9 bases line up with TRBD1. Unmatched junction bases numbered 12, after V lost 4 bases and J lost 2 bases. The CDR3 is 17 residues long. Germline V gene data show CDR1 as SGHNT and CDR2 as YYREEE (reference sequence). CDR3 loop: CASSLNLVQGANTEAFF. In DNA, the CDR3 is TGTGCCAGCAGCCTCAATCTCGTACAGGGGGCAAACACTGAAGCTTTCTTT.

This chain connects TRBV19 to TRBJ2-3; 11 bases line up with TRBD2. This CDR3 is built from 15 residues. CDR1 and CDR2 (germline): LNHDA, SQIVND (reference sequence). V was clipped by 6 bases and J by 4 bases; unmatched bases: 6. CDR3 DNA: TGTGCCAGTAGAGAAGTAGCGGGAGGGCCAGATACGCAGTATTTT. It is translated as CASREVAGGPDTQYF.

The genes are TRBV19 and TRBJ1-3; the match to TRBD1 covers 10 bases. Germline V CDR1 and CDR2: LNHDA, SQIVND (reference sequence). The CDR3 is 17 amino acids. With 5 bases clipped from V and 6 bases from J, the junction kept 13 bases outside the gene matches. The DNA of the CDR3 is TGTGCCAGTAGTTCCCGAGGACAGGGGGTGGATCAAAACACCATATATTTT. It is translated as CASSSRGQGVDQNTIYF.

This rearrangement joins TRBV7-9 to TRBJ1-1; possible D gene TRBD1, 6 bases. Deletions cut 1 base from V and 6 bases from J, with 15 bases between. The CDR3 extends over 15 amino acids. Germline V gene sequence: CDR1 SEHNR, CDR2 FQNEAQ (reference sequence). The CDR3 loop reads CASSLGTVLIAEAFF. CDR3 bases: TGTGCCAGCAGCTTAGGGACAGTACTTATCGCTGAAGCTTTCTTT.

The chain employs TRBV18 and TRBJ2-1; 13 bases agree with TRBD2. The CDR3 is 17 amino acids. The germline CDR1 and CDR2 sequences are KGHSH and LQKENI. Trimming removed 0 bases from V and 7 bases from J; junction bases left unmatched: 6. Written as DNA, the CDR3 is TGTGCCAGCTCACCACCGGAGGGGACTAGCGGGATAAATGAGCAGTTCTTC. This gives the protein CASSPPEGTSGINEQFF.

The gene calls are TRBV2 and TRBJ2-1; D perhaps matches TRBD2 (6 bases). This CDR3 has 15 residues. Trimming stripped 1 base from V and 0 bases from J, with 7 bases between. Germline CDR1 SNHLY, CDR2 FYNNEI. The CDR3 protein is CASSEVGGSYNEQFF. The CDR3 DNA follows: TGTGCCAGCAGTGAAGTGGGGGGCTCCTACAATGAGCAGTTCTTC.

The CDR3 DNA is TGTGCCAGCAGGTTGGAGCGGGGGGGGTACAATGAGCAGTTCTTC. Amino acids: CASRLERGGYNEQFF. The gene calls are TRBV27 and TRBJ2-1, with 10 bases that match TRBD2. The CDR3 is 15 amino acids. The V gene end was trimmed by 6 bases and the J gene end by 4 bases; junction bases not matched to a gene: 6. Germline CDR1 is MNHEY and CDR2 is SMNVEV (reference sequence).

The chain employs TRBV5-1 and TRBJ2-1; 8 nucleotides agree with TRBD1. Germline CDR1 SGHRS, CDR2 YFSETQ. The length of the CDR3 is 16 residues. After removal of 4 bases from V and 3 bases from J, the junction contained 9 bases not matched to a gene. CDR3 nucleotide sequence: TGCGCCAGCAGCCCAACAGGGGGTCGGGACTACAATGAGCAGTTCTTC. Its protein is CASSPTGGRDYNEQFF.

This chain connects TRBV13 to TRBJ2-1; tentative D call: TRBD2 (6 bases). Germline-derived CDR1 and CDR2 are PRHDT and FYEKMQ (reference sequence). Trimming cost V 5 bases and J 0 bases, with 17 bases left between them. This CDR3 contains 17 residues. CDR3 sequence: CASSGTRGPSSYNEQFF. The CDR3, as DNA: TGTGCCAGCAGCGGGACGCGGGGTCCGAGCTCCTACAATGAGCAGTTCTTC.

The chain's CDR3 is CASSDARLAGAYEQYF. The CDR3 DNA is TGTGCCAGCAGTGACGCCCGACTAGCGGGAGCGTACGAGCAGTACTTC. The chain uses TRBV2 and TRBJ2-7, with 12 bases fitting TRBD2. The CDR3 length is 16 residues. Looked up from germline, CDR1 is SNHLY and CDR2 is FYNNEI. Trimming took 3 bases from V and 4 from J; bases not matched to a gene: 7.

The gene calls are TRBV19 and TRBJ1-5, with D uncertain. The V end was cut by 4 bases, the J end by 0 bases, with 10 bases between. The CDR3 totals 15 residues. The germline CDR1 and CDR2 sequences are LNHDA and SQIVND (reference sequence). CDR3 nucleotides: TGTGCCAGTAGTACCGGGATCGTTAGCAATCAGCCCCAGCATTTT. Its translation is CASSTGIVSNQPQHF.

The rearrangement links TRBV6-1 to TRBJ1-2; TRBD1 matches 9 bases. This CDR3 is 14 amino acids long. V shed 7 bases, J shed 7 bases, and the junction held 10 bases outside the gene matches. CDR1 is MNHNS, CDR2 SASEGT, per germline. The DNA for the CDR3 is TGTGCCAGCACGAGACAGGGGGAGAAGGGTGGCTACACCTTC. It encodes CASTRQGEKGGYTF.